This paragraph reports one T cell receptor beta chain. This CDR3 is built from 14 residues. The V and J ends lost 1 base and 9 bases respectively, with 13 bases between them. Germline lookup yields CDR1 SEHNR and CDR2 FQNEAQ (reference sequence). The sample is drawn from a study of TIL therapy for anti-PD-1-resistant metastatic lung cancer. About the research overall: Tumors were harvested before any PD-1/PD-L1 blockade. Median tumor PD-L1 proportion score was approximately 6.3%.

This was the immunoSEQ v3 assay. Profiled with immunoSEQ multiplex PCR; TCRdb holds only in-frame clones, not every one. The table includes 30,000 or so clones, about 80% detected once. Time point noted: pre-treatment sample, taken before nivolumab and TIL therapy. Adults with stage 4 NSCLC were enrolled in a phase I trial. The sample in question was blood, obtained at baseline. The sequence was obtained from a woman aged 25-85 years with non-small cell lung cancer. The V gene is TRBV7-9, the J gene TRBJ1-5, with D possibly being TRBD1 (5 bases). The CDR3 sequence: CASSLDSQGRPQHF. DNA for the CDR3: TGTGCCAGCAGCTTAGATAGTCAGGGCCGGCCCCAGCATTTT.